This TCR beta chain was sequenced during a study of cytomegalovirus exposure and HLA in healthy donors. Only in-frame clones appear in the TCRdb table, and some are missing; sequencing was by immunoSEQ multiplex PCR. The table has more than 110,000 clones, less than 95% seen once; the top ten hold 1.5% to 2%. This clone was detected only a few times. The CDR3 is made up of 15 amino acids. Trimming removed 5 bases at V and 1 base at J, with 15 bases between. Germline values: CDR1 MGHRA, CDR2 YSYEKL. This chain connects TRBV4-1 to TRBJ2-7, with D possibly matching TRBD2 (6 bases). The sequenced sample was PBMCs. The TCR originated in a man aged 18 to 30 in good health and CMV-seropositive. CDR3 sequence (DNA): TGCGCCAGCAGCTCTCCCGGGACTTCGTCCTACGAGCAGTACTTC. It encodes CASSSPGTSSYEQYF.